The 30 T cell receptor beta chains listed next were all sequenced from one sample in a study of neurological immune-mediated disorders. TCRdb reprocessed the 5' RACE reads via MiXCR and lists one record per CDR3 protein. The sample contains 40,000 or so distinct CDR3 sequences, about 4.4% of which appear only once. The sequencing input was CD4+ T cells from blood. The receptors come from a man aged 18 to 29 in good health.

This clonotype was counted many times. The chain employs TRBV7-2 and TRBJ1-2; 7 bases map to TRBD1. The V gene's germline CDR1 is SGHTA and CDR2 FQGNSA. This CDR3 is built from 14 residues. Trimming took 1 base from V and 7 from J; bases not matched to a gene: 6. CDR3 sequence reads: CASSLGTGLRGYTF. CDR3 DNA sequence: TGTGCCAGCAGCTTAGGGACAGGACTTCGTGGCTACACCTTC.

This clonotype was counted many times. CDR3 sequence reads: CASSQVKSEQFF. The CDR3 DNA reads TGCGCCAGCAGCCAAGTGAAGAGTGAGCAGTTCTTC. The chain joins TRBV4-1 to TRBJ2-1; D call uncertain. The CDR3 runs to 12 residues. The germline gives CDR1 MGHRA, CDR2 YSYEKL. The V end was cut by 1 base, the J end by 9 bases, with 7 bases between.

This clonotype was observed at least ten times. This chain joins TRBV20-1 and TRBJ2-1, with 9 positions matching TRBD2. This CDR3 spans 14 amino acids. The germline CDR1 and CDR2 sequences are DFQATT and SNEGSKA (reference sequence). The ends lost 2 bases at V and 2 bases at J; junction bases unmatched: 1. The CDR3 region has the DNA TGCAGTGCTAGAAGCGGGGGGCCCTACAATGAGCAGTTCTTC. Amino acids: CSARSGGPYNEQFF.

This clonotype has a count of ten or more. The chain couples TRBV7-6 to TRBJ2-7; 10 nucleotides align to TRBD2. Germline lookup yields CDR1 SGHVS and CDR2 FNYEAQ. This CDR3 has 14 residues. The junction had 4 bases not matched to a gene; V was cut back by 4 bases and J by 4 bases. CDR3 in DNA: TGTGCCAGCAGCTCGCTAGCGGGGGCTTACGAGCAGTACTTC. This gives the protein CASSSLAGAYEQYF.

This clonotype was seen repeatedly, ten times or more. The chain combines TRBV7-8 with TRBJ1-1; D perhaps matches TRBD1 (6 bases). CDR3 length equals 16 residues. Germline CDR1 reads SGHVS; CDR2 reads FQNEAQ. V gave up 6 bases and J gave up 0 bases, with 17 bases separating them. CDR3 region: CASSARSGAMNTEAFF. CDR3 bases: TGTGCCAGCAGTGCCCGGTCAGGGGCGATGAACACTGAAGCTTTCTTT.

The table lists this clonotype with a few counts. The V and J genes are TRBV7-6 and TRBJ2-3, with 7 nucleotides matching TRBD1. V was clipped by 5 bases and J by 3 bases; unmatched bases: 11. CDR3 length: 16 residues. Germline values: CDR1 SGHVS, CDR2 FNYEAQ. The CDR3 here is CASSPRQGGGTDTQYF. Here the CDR3 DNA reads TGTGCCAGCAGCCCGAGACAGGGTGGGGGAACAGATACGCAGTATTTT. The variable domain in full, completed from reference TRBV7-6 and TRBJ2-3, reads GAGVSQSPRYKVTKRGQDVALRCDPISGHVSLYWYRQALGQGPEFLTYFNYEAQQDKSGLPNDRFSAERPEGSISTLTIQRTEQRDSAMYRCASSPRQGGGTDTQYFGPGTRLTVL.

This clonotype was detected many times. This chain's CDR3 is CASSVSGKDQPQHF. The CDR3 nucleotides read TGTGCCAGCAGTGTTTCAGGGAAGGATCAGCCCCAGCATTTT. J is TRBJ1-5 and V is TRBV6-1, with D possibly TRBD1 on 5 matching bases. Germline V gene data show CDR1 as MNHNS and CDR2 as SASEGT. Trimming cost V 4 bases and J 5 bases, with 12 bases left between them. CDR3 size: 14 residues.

This clonotype was recorded a few times. This chain's CDR3 is CASSEAQAGYTF. The CDR3 DNA reads as TGTGCCAGCAGTGAAGCCCAAGCAGGCTACACCTTC. V gene TRBV2 combines with J gene TRBJ1-2; D ambiguous. The CDR3 is 12 amino acids. V lost 0 bases, J lost 8 bases, and 7 bases lay in between. Germline assignment: CDR1 SNHLY and CDR2 FYNNEI.

The table lists this clonotype with many counts. The chain links TRBV20-1 to TRBJ2-1, with D perhaps TRBD1 (6 bases). This CDR3 has 14 amino acids. V dropped 5 bases and J dropped 5 bases, with 16 bases sitting between them. Germline-derived CDR1 and CDR2 are DFQATT and SNEGSKA (reference sequence). The CDR3 DNA is TGCAGTGCTCCGAATCATAGGGGGAACAATGAGCAGTTCTTC. Translating it yields CSAPNHRGNNEQFF.

This clonotype has a count of ten or more. The gene calls are TRBV7-8 and TRBJ2-5; possibly TRBD2 for D (5 bases). Germline V CDR1 and CDR2: SGHVS, FQNEAQ. V was trimmed by 1 base and J by 5 bases, leaving 11 bases between them. The CDR3 totals 14 residues. CDR3 DNA sequence: TGTGCCAGCAGCTTAGGTACTAGTCTTGAGACCCAGTACTTC. Residues: CASSLGTSLETQYF.

This clonotype was recorded once. The chain joins TRBV10-3 to TRBJ1-2; a possible D gene is TRBD1 (5 bases). Trimming shortened V by 5 bases and J by 8 bases, and 24 bases separated the two germline ends. The CDR3 spans 16 residues. In germline, CDR1 is ENHRY, CDR2 SYGVKD. Here the CDR3 reads CAISLGETATARGYTF. The CDR3 bases are TGTGCCATCAGTCTCGGGGAGACAGCCACGGCGCGGGGCTACACCTTC.

This clonotype was found many times. The chain has TRBV29-1 and TRBJ2-3; 9 bases line up with TRBD2. From germline, CDR1 is SQVTM and CDR2 ANQGSEA. J gave up 1 base and V 3 bases, and 5 bases lay outside the gene matches. This CDR3 contains 15 residues. The CDR3 DNA reads as TGCAGCGTTGACGGTAGCGGGGGACGCACAGATACGCAGTATTTT. The encoded protein is CSVDGSGGRTDTQYF.

This clonotype was seen at least ten times. The rearrangement joins TRBV20-1 to TRBJ2-7, with D possibly matching TRBD1 (6 bases). Germline CDR1 and CDR2: DFQATT and SNEGSKA (reference sequence). The CDR3 consists of 15 residues. V was pared by 3 bases and J by 2 bases, with 17 bases between. The CDR3 sequence: CSASADRWATYEQYF. The CDR3 DNA follows: TGCAGTGCTAGCGCCGACAGGTGGGCGACCTACGAGCAGTACTTC.

This clonotype was seen many times. The chain carries TRBV29-1 and TRBJ2-4, with D perhaps given as TRBD1 or TRBD2 (6 bases each). This CDR3 has 11 residues. The germline V gene has CDR1 SQVTM and CDR2 ANQGSEA. The germline V and J ends were trimmed by 7 bases and 9 bases, with 13 bases remaining between them. This chain's CDR3 is CSGGAGGIQYF. The CDR3 nucleotides read TGCAGCGGGGGGGCCGGGGGCATTCAGTACTTC. The complete variable domain, with remaining parts taken from reference TRBV29-1 and TRBJ2-4, reads SAVISQKPSRDICQRGTSLTIQCQVDSQVTMMFWYRQQPGQSLTLIATANQGSEATYESGFVIDKFPISRPNLTFSTLTVSNMSPEDSSIYLCSGGAGGIQYFGAGTRLSVL.

This clonotype was seen repeatedly, ten times or more. The genes are TRBV7-2 and TRBJ1-6; possible D gene TRBD1, 6 bases. CDR1 SGHTA and CDR2 FQGNSA come from the germline V gene. Trimming removed 3 bases at V and 14 bases at J, with 11 bases between. This CDR3 has 12 amino acids. The CDR3 nucleotides read TGTGCCAGCAGCTTCCCCCCAGGGGCCCTCCACTTT. This encodes CASSFPPGALHF.

Ten or more counts support this clonotype. This chain joins TRBV6-6 and TRBJ1-2; 7 bases align to TRBD1. V trimming: 6 bases; J trimming: 7 bases; junction bases outside the gene matches: 14. The germline V gene encodes CDR1 MNHNY and CDR2 SVGAGI (reference sequence). CDR3 size: 15 residues. CDR3 amino acids: CASRSRGGVFGGYTF. The CDR3 DNA sequence: TGTGCCAGCAGAAGCAGGGGGGGTGTTTTCGGTGGCTACACCTTC.

This clonotype showed up many times. V usage is TRBV5-1 and J usage is TRBJ2-1; the D gene is possibly TRBD2 (6 bases). CDR1 is SGHRS and CDR2 is YFSETQ in the germline V gene. V was trimmed by 6 bases and J by 2 bases, leaving 15 bases between them. CDR3 length: 15 amino acids. In DNA form, the CDR3 reads TGCGCCAGCACGGCGGGGACGGGGCCCTACAATGAGCAGTTCTTC. Translation: CASTAGTGPYNEQFF.

J is TRBJ1-5 and V is TRBV27; no definite D call. V shed 5 bases and J shed 5 bases, with 13 bases lying between them. Germline V gene sequence: CDR1 MNHEY, CDR2 SMNVEV (reference sequence). This CDR3 is built from 14 residues. The CDR3 sequence: CASSPRTNDQPQHF. The CDR3 DNA is TGTGCCAGCAGTCCACGTACCAATGATCAGCCCCAGCATTTT.

The chain uses TRBV7-9 and TRBJ1-2; D is undetermined. Trimming stripped 5 bases from V and 5 bases from J, with 27 bases between. Germline CDR1 SEHNR, CDR2 FQNEAQ (reference sequence). The CDR3 loop spans 18 amino acids. The CDR3 spells CASSPKPRRIGDTYGYTF. CDR3 nucleotides: TGTGCCAGCAGCCCGAAACCACGAAGGATAGGAGATACTTATGGCTACACCTTC.

This clonotype has at least ten counts. This chain joins TRBV4-2 and TRBJ2-2; 9 positions match TRBD2. Germline lookup yields CDR1 LGHNA and CDR2 YNFKEQ. The CDR3 totals 14 residues. V lost 4 bases and J lost 7; bases outside the gene matches: 4. CDR3 region: CASSPRGGNGELFF. The CDR3 bases are TGTGCCAGCAGCCCGCGGGGGGGCAACGGGGAGCTGTTTTTT.

This clonotype was observed many times. V gene TRBV20-1 combines with J gene TRBJ1-1; 7 positions agree with TRBD1. This CDR3 contains 14 residues. Germline CDR1 and CDR2: DFQATT and SNEGSKA (reference sequence). After removal of 5 bases from V and 5 bases from J, the junction contained 11 bases not matched to a gene. CDR3 sequence: CSAPRQGWGTEAFF. CDR3 DNA: TGCAGTGCTCCTCGACAGGGATGGGGTACTGAAGCTTTCTTT.

Many counts were recorded for this clonotype. The J gene is TRBJ2-7, the V gene TRBV3-1; D call uncertain. CDR1 and CDR2 (germline): LGHDT, YNNKEL (reference sequence). The CDR3 is 11 amino acids. Trimming took off 2 bases at V and 3 bases at J, with 2 bases between the two ends. The CDR3 DNA sequence: TGTGCCAGCAGCCAACTCTACGAGCAGTACTTC. As protein: CASSQLYEQYF.

This clonotype has ten or more counts. The chain recombines TRBV20-1 with TRBJ1-3; no firm D call. Germline V gene data show CDR1 as DFQATT and CDR2 as SNEGSKA (reference sequence). CDR3 length: 15 amino acids. Trimming left V 4 bases short and J 0 bases short, with 13 bases between. The CDR3 loop is CSAKRPGSSGNTIYF. The CDR3, as DNA: TGCAGTGCTAAAAGACCCGGGAGCTCTGGAAACACCATATATTTT.

The table lists this clonotype with many counts. The chain couples TRBV20-1 to TRBJ1-5; TRBD1 is a possible D gene (6 bases). This CDR3 comprises 16 residues. The germline CDR1 and CDR2 sequences are DFQATT and SNEGSKA (reference sequence). V shed 4 bases and J shed 0 bases, with 16 bases lying between them. CDR3 in DNA: TGCAGTGCTACCGAGATAGGGGGTTATAGCAATCAGCCCCAGCATTTT. This gives the protein CSATEIGGYSNQPQHF.

Many counts were recorded for this clonotype. The CDR3 nucleotides are TGTGCCAGCAGTGACTTCGGGGGTACTTCAGATACGCAGTATTTT. It translates to CASSDFGGTSDTQYF. The chain recombines TRBV25-1 with TRBJ2-3; weak D call: TRBD2 (6 bases). The CDR3 runs 15 residues. Germline values: CDR1 MGHDK, CDR2 SYGVNS. Trimming left V 3 bases short and J 4 bases short, with 14 bases between.

This clonotype was recorded at least ten times. The rearrangement uses TRBV3-1 and TRBJ2-2; 12 bases are shared with TRBD2. CDR1 is LGHDT and CDR2 is YNNKEL in the germline V gene (reference sequence). V trimming: 4 bases; J trimming: 7 bases; junction bases outside the gene matches: 4. This CDR3 contains 15 residues. CDR3 sequence (DNA): TGTGCCAGCAGCCCCAGGACTAGCGGGGACGGGGAGCTGTTTTTT. Translation: CASSPRTSGDGELFF.

In its sample, this clonotype was seen many times. This chain joins TRBV10-3 and TRBJ2-6; perhaps D is TRBD1 or TRBD2 (6 bases each). The V end lost 0 bases, the J end lost 6 bases, and 18 bases lay between the germline ends. The CDR3 contains 18 residues. CDR1 and CDR2 from the germline V gene are ENHRY and SYGVKD. Here the CDR3 reads CAISESIRGARAANVLTF. CDR3 sequence (DNA): TGTGCCATCAGTGAGTCGATTAGGGGGGCCCGGGCGGCCAACGTCCTGACTTTC.

This clonotype is labeled as medium-sized. V usage is TRBV20-1 and J usage is TRBJ2-3; D remains unclear. Germline V lookup: CDR1 DFQATT, CDR2 SNEGSKA (reference sequence). This CDR3 has 16 amino acids. V was clipped by 3 bases and J by 0 bases, with 16 bases between them. CDR3 residues: CSASVQIFSSTDTQYF. In nucleotides, the CDR3 is TGCAGTGCTAGTGTCCAGATTTTCTCTAGCACAGATACGCAGTATTTT.

In this sample, this clonotype turned up many times. The chain couples TRBV7-3 to TRBJ2-1; either TRBD1 or TRBD2 may supply D (5 bases each). Looked up from germline, CDR1 is SGHTA and CDR2 is FQGTGA. CDR3 length: 14 residues. The ends were cut back, 5 bases at V and 5 bases at J, with 13 bases in the middle. This CDR3 is CASSPPGTNNEQFF. CDR3 sequence (DNA): TGTGCCAGCAGCCCACCCGGGACGAACAATGAGCAGTTCTTC.

This clonotype was seen many times. The V call is TRBV7-2, the J call TRBJ2-3; 8 bases are a match to TRBD2. The CDR3 runs 16 residues. Germline values: CDR1 SGHTA, CDR2 FQGNSA. Germline trimming cut 1 base from V and 4 bases from J; bases unmatched to any gene: 7. CDR3 in DNA: TGTGCCAGCAGCTTAGTAGCGGGGAACGGAGCAGATACGCAGTATTTT. Its translation: CASSLVAGNGADTQYF. Using reference TRBV7-2 and TRBJ2-3 for the parts outside the CDR3, the full variable domain is GAGVSQSPSNKVTEKGKDVELRCDPISGHTALYWYRQSLGQGLEFLIYFQGNSAPDKSGLPSDRFSAERTGGSVSTLTIQRTQQEDSAVYLCASSLVAGNGADTQYFGPGTRLTVL.